Below, one T cell receptor (beta chain) is given with its context. As yet, its antigen is unknown. The data were obtained in a study of cytomegalovirus exposure and HLA in healthy donors. Study results and caveats: Overall, approximately 150 TCR beta chains were annotated as cytomegalovirus-associated.

CDR3 length: 15 amino acids. Germline CDR1 is SGHRS and CDR2 is YFSETQ. V lost 4 bases, J lost 2 bases, and 6 bases stayed unmatched. Using immunoSEQ multiplex PCR, the repertoire was profiled, and TCRdb retains in-frame clones only, with some absent. The profile covers about 240,000 clones, with approximately 83% appearing a single time and over 0.95% taken by the ten largest. J is TRBJ2-7 and V is TRBV5-1; 10 nucleotides agree with TRBD2. Input material: PBMCs. The sequence was obtained from a young woman in good health and CMV-seropositive. The CDR3 DNA is TGCGCCAGCAGCCCGAGAGCGGGAGGGACCTACGAGCAGTACTTC. Translating it yields CASSPRAGGTYEQYF.